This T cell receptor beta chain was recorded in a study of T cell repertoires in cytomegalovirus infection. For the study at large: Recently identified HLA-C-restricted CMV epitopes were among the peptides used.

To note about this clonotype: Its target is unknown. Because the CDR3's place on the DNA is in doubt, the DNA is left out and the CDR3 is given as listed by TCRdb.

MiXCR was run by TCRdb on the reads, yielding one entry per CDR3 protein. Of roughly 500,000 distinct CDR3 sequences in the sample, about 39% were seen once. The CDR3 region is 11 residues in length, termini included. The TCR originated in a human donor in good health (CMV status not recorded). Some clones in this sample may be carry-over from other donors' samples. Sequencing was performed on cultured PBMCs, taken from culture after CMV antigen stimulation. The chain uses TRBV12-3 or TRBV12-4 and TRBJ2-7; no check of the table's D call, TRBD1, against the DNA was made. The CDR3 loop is CASSFGPGQVF.